The TCR beta chain described here comes from a study of cytotoxic CD8 clonotypes in ibrutinib-treated CLL. Sequencing was performed with immunoSEQ multiplex PCR; in TCRdb, only in-frame clones are kept and a portion is missing. This sample yields tens of thousands of clones, of which approximately 87% are seen a single time; roughly 20% belongs to the top ten. As for this clone: Its cognate antigen is unknown.

Study-level points and caveats: Clonality increased with ibrutinib response but returned toward baseline at progression.

The CDR3 consists of 13 residues. Deletions cut 7 bases from V and 6 bases from J, with 15 bases between. CDR1 and CDR2 (germline): MNHNY, SVGAGI (reference sequence). Sample: PBMCs, taken after 24 months of ibrutinib treatment. The chain couples TRBV6-6 to TRBJ1-1, with D possibly matching TRBD1 (5 bases). The receptor was derived from a human donor with chronic lymphocytic leukemia. The CDR3 protein is CASTFVGVPEAFF. CDR3 DNA: TGTGCCAGCACTTTTGTGGGGGTCCCTGAAGCTTTCTTT.